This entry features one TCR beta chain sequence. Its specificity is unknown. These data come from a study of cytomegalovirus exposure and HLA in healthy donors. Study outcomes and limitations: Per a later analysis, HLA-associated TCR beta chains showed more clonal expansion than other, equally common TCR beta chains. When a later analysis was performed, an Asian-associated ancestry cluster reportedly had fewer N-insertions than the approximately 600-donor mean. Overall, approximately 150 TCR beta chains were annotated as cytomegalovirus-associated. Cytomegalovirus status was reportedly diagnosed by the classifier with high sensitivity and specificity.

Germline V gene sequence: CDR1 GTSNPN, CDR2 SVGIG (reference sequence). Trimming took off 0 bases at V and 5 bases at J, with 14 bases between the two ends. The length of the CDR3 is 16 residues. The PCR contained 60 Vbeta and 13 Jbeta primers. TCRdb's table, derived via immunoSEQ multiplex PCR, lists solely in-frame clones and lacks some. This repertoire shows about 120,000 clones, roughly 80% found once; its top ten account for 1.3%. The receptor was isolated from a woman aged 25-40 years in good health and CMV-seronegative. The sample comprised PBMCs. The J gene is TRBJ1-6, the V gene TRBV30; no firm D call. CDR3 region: CAWSVTVFWDNSPLHF. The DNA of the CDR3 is TGTGCCTGGAGTGTTACAGTGTTTTGGGATAATTCACCCCTCCACTTT.